One and the same sample provided the 32 T cell receptor beta chains below, sequenced in a study of cytomegalovirus exposure and HLA in healthy donors. PCR employed 60 Vbeta and 13 Jbeta primers. Clones were sequenced by immunoSEQ multiplex PCR, and TCRdb holds only the in-frame ones, with some missing. The sample lists under 250,000 clones, over 60% occurring once. Sample: PBMCs. The receptors stem from a male donor in good health and CMV-seronegative.

V gene TRBV2 combines with J gene TRBJ1-5; TRBD1 aligns across 12 bases. Trimming at V came to 6 bases and at J to 6 bases, leaving 6 bases not matched to a gene. The CDR3 sequence is 15 residues long. Looked up from germline, CDR1 is SNHLY and CDR2 is FYNNEI. The CDR3 nucleotides are TGTGCCAGCAGGGGGACAGGGGGCGAGGGTCAGCCCCAGCATTTT. Translating gives CASRGTGGEGQPQHF.

The CDR3 sequence: CASSIPGQGAGELFF. CDR3 DNA: TGTGCCAGTAGTATTCCGGGACAGGGCGCCGGGGAGCTGTTTTTT. The genes are TRBV19 and TRBJ2-2; 9 bases are a match to TRBD1. CDR1 and CDR2 (germline): LNHDA, SQIVND (reference sequence). The trim removed 3 bases at V and 6 bases at J, leaving 5 bases unmatched. This CDR3 is built from 15 residues.

The J gene is TRBJ2-5, the V gene TRBV7-4; possible D gene TRBD1, 6 bases. Trimming shortened V by 0 bases and J by 1 base, and 9 bases separated the two germline ends. There are 15 residues in the CDR3. Germline V lookup: CDR1 SGHVT, CDR2 SQSDAQ. In DNA, the CDR3 is TGTGCCAGCAGCTTAGCCTCGACAGGCCAAGAGACCCAGTACTTC. This gives the protein CASSLASTGQETQYF.

The chain carries TRBV5-1 and TRBJ1-4, with D hard to call. This CDR3 comprises 14 residues. V gave up 0 bases and J gave up 8 bases, with 11 bases separating them. CDR1 and CDR2 (germline): SGHRS, YFSETQ. The CDR3 DNA is TGCGCCAGCAGCTTGGGCGGGATAAAAGAAAAACTGTTTTTT. Translating gives CASSLGGIKEKLFF.

The gene calls are TRBV7-8 and TRBJ2-5; tentatively, D is TRBD1 (5 bases). The CDR3 consists of 14 residues. V shed 5 bases and J shed 2 bases, with 12 bases lying between them. CDR1 SGHVS and CDR2 FQNEAQ come from the germline V gene. The DNA of the CDR3 is TGTGCCAGCAGCCCAAACAGGTTACAAGAGACCCAGTACTTC. Amino acid sequence: CASSPNRLQETQYF.

This clone was seen only once. The V and J genes are TRBV4-2 and TRBJ2-1; 10 nucleotides line up with TRBD2. CDR3 size: 15 residues. Germline CDR1 reads LGHNA; CDR2 reads YNFKEQ. Trimming at V came to 0 bases and at J to 9 bases, leaving 5 bases not matched to a gene. Here the CDR3 reads CASSQDQRGGTEQFF. CDR3 sequence (DNA): TGTGCCAGCAGCCAAGATCAGCGGGGGGGCACTGAGCAGTTCTTC.

The chain recombines TRBV4-1 with TRBJ2-4; 14 nucleotides match TRBD2. The CDR3 runs 16 residues. CDR1 and CDR2 from the germline V gene are MGHRA and YSYEKL. Trimming at V came to 6 bases and at J to 9 bases, leaving 10 bases not matched to a gene. CDR3 amino acids: CASRPTSGGAEGIQYF. Written as DNA, the CDR3 is TGCGCCAGCAGACCGACTAGCGGGGGGGCGGAGGGCATTCAGTACTTC.

This clone showed up just a few times. Other DNA sequences in the sample encode the same CDR3. The chain joins TRBV6-4 to TRBJ2-3; D remains unclear. V was shortened by 3 bases and J by 3 bases, with 7 bases between the two germline ends. Germline-derived CDR1 and CDR2 are MRHNA and SNTAGT. CDR3 length: 13 amino acids. CDR3 coding DNA: TGTGCCAGCAGTGAACGCGATACAGATACGCAGTATTTT. Translated, it gives CASSERDTDTQYF.

This chain joins TRBV28 and TRBJ2-7; D ambiguous. The CDR3 consists of 10 residues. Germline V gene data show CDR1 as MDHEN and CDR2 as SYDVKM. Trimming stripped 5 bases from V and 7 bases from J, with 6 bases between. The CDR3: CASSAEEQYF. DNA for the CDR3: TGTGCCAGCAGTGCAGAAGAGCAGTACTTC. Full variable domain (missing parts from reference TRBV28 and TRBJ2-7): DVKVTQSSRYLVKRTGEKVFLECVQDMDHENMFWYRQDPGLGLRLIYFSYDVKMKEKGDIPEGYSVSREKKERFSLILESASTNQTSMYLCASSAEEQYFGPGTRLTVT.

This CDR3 reads CAWSGKGQYYGYTF. The CDR3 region has the DNA TGTGCCTGGAGCGGAAAGGGACAGTACTATGGCTACACCTTC. V gene TRBV30 combines with J gene TRBJ1-2, with 7 nucleotides matching TRBD1. The CDR3 covers 14 residues. Germline trimming cut 3 bases from V and 3 bases from J; bases unmatched to any gene: 7. Germline CDR1 reads GTSNPN; CDR2 reads SVGIG (reference sequence).

J is TRBJ1-4 and V is TRBV2, with unresolved D. Germline CDR1 SNHLY, CDR2 FYNNEI. Between the trimmed V and J ends, which lost 5 bases and 0 bases, there was a span of 7 bases. The length of the CDR3 is 14 residues. The CDR3 DNA reads TGTGCCAGCAGTCGGGAGACAACTAATGAAAAACTGTTTTTT. This codes for CASSRETTNEKLFF.

In its sample, this clone was seen once. The chain is built from TRBV19 and TRBJ2-7; D unresolved. With 9 bases removed from V and 1 base from J, the gap between germline ends came to 13 bases. Germline V gene sequence: CDR1 LNHDA, CDR2 SQIVND (reference sequence). The CDR3 extends over 13 amino acids. CDR3 loop: CASKNQESYEQYF. The CDR3 region has the DNA TGTGCCAGCAAAAATCAGGAATCCTACGAGCAGTACTTC. The full variable domain, its missing parts supplied by reference TRBV19 and TRBJ2-7, is DGGITQSPKYLFRKEGQNVTLSCEQNLNHDAMYWYRQDPGQGLRLIYYSQIVNDFQKGDIAEGYSVSREKKESFPLTVTSAQKNPTAFYLCASKNQESYEQYFGPGTRLTVT.

This chain connects TRBV6-4 to TRBJ2-3; D perhaps matches TRBD2 (6 bases). V was cut by 2 bases and J by 4 bases, with 13 bases left in between. Germline CDR1 and CDR2: MRHNA and SNTAGT. The CDR3 runs to 15 residues. The CDR3 is CASSDEAGRSDTQYF. The DNA of the CDR3 is TGTGCCAGCAGTGACGAGGCGGGAAGGTCAGATACGCAGTATTTT.

Comment on this clone: Other DNA sequences in the same sample also yield this CDR3. The rearrangement joins TRBV10-1 to TRBJ2-1, with 11 bases identical to TRBD2. The trim removed 2 bases at V and 9 bases at J, leaving 12 bases unmatched. CDR1 is WNHNN, CDR2 SYGVQD, per germline (reference sequence). The CDR3 consists of 17 residues. The DNA for the CDR3 is TGCGCCAGCAGTGAGGGGGTAGCTAGCGGGAGGCGGAGTGAGCAGTTCTTC. This translates into CASSEGVASGRRSEQFF.

The V call is TRBV7-9, the J call TRBJ1-2; TRBD1 might be the D (5 bases). Per the germline V gene, CDR1 is SEHNR and CDR2 is FQNEAQ (reference sequence). This CDR3 is 14 amino acids long. The V and J ends lost 6 bases and 2 bases respectively, with 13 bases between them. The CDR3 DNA is TGTGCCAGCAGGTCGGACACACCCAACTATGGCTACACCTTC. Translating gives CASRSDTPNYGYTF.

The chain has TRBV2 and TRBJ2-7; tentatively, D is TRBD2 (6 bases). The CDR3 covers 14 residues. V lost 6 bases, J lost 5 bases, and 17 bases lay in between. Germline-derived CDR1 and CDR2 are SNHLY and FYNNEI. The CDR3 DNA is TGTGCCAGCAGGAATGCGGCGGGGATCCACGAGCAGTACTTC. This encodes CASRNAAGIHEQYF.

V usage is TRBV28 and J usage is TRBJ2-3, with unresolved D. Deletions cut 6 bases from V and 0 bases from J, with 10 bases between. Germline-derived CDR1 and CDR2 are MDHEN and SYDVKM. The CDR3 totals 14 residues. The CDR3 DNA reads TGTGCCAGCAGCCTTACCGGGAGCACAGATACGCAGTATTTT. Amino acids: CASSLTGSTDTQYF.

The genes are TRBV5-6 and TRBJ1-5; tentatively, D is TRBD1 (5 bases). V was cut by 3 bases and J by 1 base, with 11 bases left in between. The CDR3 is made up of 15 amino acids. The germline V gene encodes CDR1 SGHDT and CDR2 YYEEEE. The CDR3 sequence is CASSWTPGSNQPQHF. CDR3 DNA: TGTGCCAGCAGCTGGACCCCAGGGAGCAATCAGCCCCAGCATTTT.

The chain combines TRBV9 with TRBJ2-3; tentative D call: TRBD2 (6 bases). This CDR3 region has 14 residues. Per germline, CDR1 SGDLS and CDR2 YYNGEE. Trimming pared 1 base from V and 2 bases from J, leaving 8 bases between. CDR3: CASSVRESTDTQYF. The CDR3 coding sequence is TGTGCCAGCAGCGTACGGGAGTCCACAGATACGCAGTATTTT.

This clone was recorded only once. The chain couples TRBV6-5 to TRBJ1-4, with a weak D call TRBD1 (6 bases). V lost 6 bases and J lost 6, with 8 bases in between. The CDR3 runs 12 residues. Looked up from germline, CDR1 is MNHEY and CDR2 is SVGAGI. In nucleotides, the CDR3 is TGTGCCAGCAGCGCAGGGGATGAAAAACTGTTTTTT. It yields the protein CASSAGDEKLFF.

On this clone: Other nucleotide sequences in the sample specify the same CDR3. The chain has TRBV15 and TRBJ1-2; 8 nucleotides line up with TRBD1. The V and J ends lost 5 bases and 6 bases, in that order; junction bases with no gene match: 5. This CDR3 comprises 13 residues. Germline V gives CDR1 LNHNV, CDR2 YYDKDF (reference sequence). CDR3 loop: CATSRQGADGYTF. Here the CDR3 DNA reads TGTGCCACCAGCCGGCAGGGGGCCGATGGCTACACCTTC.

This clone was picked up a small number of times. The chain carries TRBV14 and TRBJ2-7, with a tentative D call TRBD1 (5 bases). V was clipped by 3 bases and J by 6 bases, with 15 bases between them. Germline CDR1 reads SGHDN; CDR2 reads FVKESK. The CDR3 extends over 14 amino acids. The CDR3 loop is CASSQDAARGEQYF. The CDR3 DNA sequence: TGTGCCAGCAGCCAGGATGCCGCTAGGGGCGAGCAGTACTTC.

The chain recombines TRBV2 with TRBJ2-7, with D possibly being TRBD1 (5 bases). This CDR3 region has 14 residues. Trimming stripped 4 bases from V and 1 base from J, with 11 bases between. Germline V gene lookup returns CDR1 SNHLY and CDR2 FYNNEI. The CDR3 loop is CASSGTPRSYEQYF. DNA of the CDR3: TGTGCCAGCAGTGGGACACCCCGTTCCTACGAGCAGTACTTC.

The rearrangement uses TRBV28 and TRBJ2-1, with 11 bases matching TRBD1. The CDR3 has 14 amino acids. After removal of 4 bases from V and 8 bases from J, the junction contained 4 bases not matched to a gene. Germline assignment: CDR1 MDHEN and CDR2 SYDVKM. CDR3 sequence reads: CASSYRTGGHEQFF. As DNA, the CDR3 is TGTGCCAGCAGTTATCGGACAGGGGGCCATGAGCAGTTCTTC.

The genes are TRBV6-6 and TRBJ2-3; TRBD2 matches at 13 bases. This CDR3 is 16 amino acids long. Trimming removed 6 bases from V and 7 bases from J; junction bases left unmatched: 10. CDR1 and CDR2 from the germline V gene are MNHNY and SVGAGI (reference sequence). The CDR3 nucleotides are TGTGCCAGCAGGCCCCTACTAGCGGGAGGGCGAAATACGCAGTATTTT. Its translation is CASRPLLAGGRNTQYF.

V and J are TRBV6-5 and TRBJ2-7; TRBD1 might be the D (5 bases). This CDR3 is built from 14 residues. Germline CDR1 MNHEY, CDR2 SVGAGI. The germline V and J ends were trimmed by 6 bases and 6 bases, with 18 bases remaining between them. CDR3: CASSAEGVSREQYF. As DNA, the CDR3 is TGTGCCAGCAGCGCAGAAGGGGTTTCTCGCGAGCAGTACTTC.

The gene calls are TRBV4-2 and TRBJ2-1, with 10 bases that match TRBD2. The CDR3 covers 19 residues. CDR1 and CDR2 (germline): LGHNA, YNFKEQ. The ends lost 0 bases at V and 9 bases at J; junction bases unmatched: 17. CDR3: CASSQDWLASGGPYLEQFF. The CDR3 DNA sequence: TGTGCCAGCAGCCAAGACTGGCTGGCTAGCGGGGGCCCTTATCTTGAGCAGTTCTTC.

The rearrangement joins TRBV7-2 to TRBJ1-5; D remains ambiguous. Germline V CDR1 and CDR2: SGHTA, FQGNSA. CDR3 length equals 15 residues. The V gene lost 4 bases and the J gene lost 6 bases, with 16 bases spanning the gap. CDR3 sequence: CASSSPGENGQPQHF. The CDR3 DNA reads as TGTGCCAGCAGCTCCCCCGGGGAGAACGGTCAGCCCCAGCATTTT.

This rearrangement joins TRBV6-6 to TRBJ1-1; D is unresolved. V lost 1 base and J 1 base, leaving 7 bases between the germline ends. CDR1 MNHNY and CDR2 SVGAGI come from the germline V gene (reference sequence). This CDR3 comprises 14 residues. In DNA form, the CDR3 reads TGTGCCAGCAGTTACTATGGCAGGAACACTGAAGCTTTCTTT. Translating gives CASSYYGRNTEAFF.

The chain carries TRBV2 and TRBJ1-5; 10 bases are shared with TRBD1. Germline CDR1 is SNHLY and CDR2 is FYNNEI. Losses at the gene ends were 6 bases for V and 1 base for J; bases not matched to a gene: 0. CDR3 length: 14 amino acids. The chain's CDR3 is CASRDRGSNQPQHF. CDR3 coding DNA: TGTGCCAGCAGGGACAGGGGGAGCAATCAGCCCCAGCATTTT. The full variable domain, rest sourced from reference TRBV2 and TRBJ1-5, is EPEVTQTPSHQVTQMGQEVILRCVPISNHLYFYWYRQILGQKVEFLVSFYNNEISEKSEIFDDQFSVERPDGSNFTLKIRSTKLEDSAMYFCASRDRGSNQPQHFGDGTRLSIL.

The chain uses TRBV27 and TRBJ2-7; 10 bases fit TRBD2. There are 15 residues in the CDR3. V gave up 6 bases and J gave up 5 bases; unmatched junction bases: 10. Germline V gene lookup returns CDR1 MNHEY and CDR2 SMNVEV (reference sequence). The CDR3 DNA is TGTGCCAGCAGCAAGATGACTAGCGGGTCAGACGAGCAGTACTTC. Translated, it gives CASSKMTSGSDEQYF.

A word on this clone: Compared with germline, one end of the junction differs, possibly owing to a read error. The chain is built from TRBV7-9 and TRBJ2-7, with 7 bases identical to TRBD1. CDR1 is SEHNR and CDR2 is FQNEAQ in the germline V gene (reference sequence). This CDR3 comprises 14 residues. CDR3 in amino acids: CSSSYGDSTYEQYF. The CDR3 nucleotides are TGTTCCAGCAGCTACGGGGACAGTACCTACGAGCAGTACTTC.